Below, 13 T cell receptor beta chains from the same sample are listed, as sequenced in a study of OX40 agonist ivuxolimab in advanced cancers. The protocol used for the library was the immunoSEQ multiplex PCR assay. The clones in this table, taken by TCRdb from immuneACCESS, are in-frame only. Not every clone is retained; where verified, under half of the shortfall comes from an unresolved V gene, and the cause of the rest is unknown. This sample lists around 59,000 clones; around nine tenths were detected once. Jointly, the top ten make up about 1.1% of the sample. Sequenced here: CD4+ or CD8+ T cells sorted from blood, sampled in a trial of the OX40 agonist ivuxolimab. The receptors originated from an adult with an advanced solid tumor such as melanoma, head and neck, liver or kidney cancer.

This clone was detected once. Written as DNA, the CDR3 is TGTGCCAGCACCCTGCGGAGGGCGGAGGCCACAGATACGCAGTATTTT. Protein: CASTLRRAEATDTQYF. The genes are TRBV6-4 and TRBJ2-3; a weak D match, TRBD2 (6 bases). With 7 bases removed from V and 2 bases from J, the gap between germline ends came to 19 bases. Germline V CDR1 and CDR2: MRHNA, SNTAGT. The length of the CDR3 is 16 residues.

Here the CDR3 DNA reads TGCAGCGTTCAGCGGAGCACAGATACGCAGTATTTT. Its translation: CSVQRSTDTQYF. The rearrangement uses TRBV29-1 and TRBJ2-3; maybe TRBD2 (5 bases). V shed 5 bases and J shed 0 bases, with 6 bases lying between them. The germline V gene has CDR1 SQVTM and CDR2 ANQGSEA. This CDR3 spans 12 amino acids.

To note about this clone: One end of the junction varies from germline; a read error may be responsible. The chain combines TRBV7-7 with TRBJ2-3, with TRBD2 as a possible D gene (6 bases). The CDR3 runs to 15 residues. Germline CDR1 and CDR2: SSHAT and FNYEAQ (reference sequence). The CDR3 region is CASSSGVRETDTQYF. The DNA of the CDR3 is TGTGCTAGCAGCTCGGGGGTAAGGGAGACAGATACGCAGTATTTT.

The V call is TRBV4-2, the J call TRBJ2-7; 9 bases agree with TRBD2. V lost 0 bases and J lost 1; bases outside the gene matches: 13. CDR3 length: 19 amino acids. Germline V gene lookup returns CDR1 LGHNA and CDR2 YNFKEQ. The CDR3 here is CASSQDQGQQAGGSYEQYF. The CDR3 DNA reads as TGTGCCAGCAGCCAAGATCAGGGACAGCAAGCGGGAGGATCCTACGAGCAGTACTTC.

This rearrangement joins TRBV5-1 to TRBJ2-1, with D unclear. Germline lookup yields CDR1 SGHRS and CDR2 YFSETQ. The CDR3 consists of 12 residues. The germline V and J ends were trimmed by 4 bases and 5 bases, with 7 bases remaining between them. The CDR3 bases are TGCGCCAGCAGCCAAAGTAACAATGAGCAGTTCTTC. This encodes CASSQSNNEQFF.

The rearrangement uses TRBV28 and TRBJ2-5, with a tentative D call TRBD1 (6 bases). Trimming cost V 6 bases and J 2 bases, with 7 bases left between them. This CDR3 spans 12 amino acids. CDR1 and CDR2 (germline): MDHEN, SYDVKM. The CDR3 loop is CASSGQQETQYF. The DNA of the CDR3 is TGTGCCAGCAGCGGACAGCAAGAGACCCAGTACTTC.

This clone appeared a single time. The chain joins TRBV11-3 to TRBJ2-1; no firm D call. CDR1 and CDR2 (germline): SGHNT, YENEEA. V was shortened by 1 base and J by 2 bases, with 9 bases between the two germline ends. This CDR3 is 15 amino acids long. The CDR3 loop reads CASSLGTGPYNEQFF. The CDR3 coding sequence is TGTGCCAGCAGCTTAGGAACCGGCCCCTACAATGAGCAGTTCTTC.

This clone was seen a few times. This chain joins TRBV28 and TRBJ1-1, with D possibly TRBD1 on 6 matching bases. Germline V gives CDR1 MDHEN, CDR2 SYDVKM. V lost 4 bases and J 6 bases, leaving 9 bases between the germline ends. This CDR3 has 12 amino acids. The CDR3 protein is CASSWRTAEAFF. The CDR3 DNA reads as TGTGCCAGCAGTTGGAGGACAGCTGAAGCTTTCTTT.

The rearrangement links TRBV4-2 to TRBJ1-4; 9 nucleotides agree with TRBD1. The CDR3 totals 20 residues. Per the germline V gene, CDR1 is LGHNA and CDR2 is YNFKEQ. V lost 0 bases, J lost 0 bases, and 11 bases stayed unmatched. Written as DNA, the CDR3 is TGTGCCAGCAGCCAAGACGTGTCGGGACAGGGCTTTGCAACTAATGAAAAACTGTTTTTT. Translated: CASSQDVSGQGFATNEKLFF.

This chain connects TRBV29-1 to TRBJ1-5; D ambiguous. The V gene lost 4 bases and the J gene lost 4 bases, with 8 bases spanning the gap. Germline V lookup: CDR1 SQVTM, CDR2 ANQGSEA. This CDR3 region has 12 residues. The CDR3 nucleotides read TGCAGCGTTGGTGACCTGAATCAGCCCCAGCATTTT. This gives the protein CSVGDLNQPQHF.

V gene TRBV28 combines with J gene TRBJ1-2; a possible D gene is TRBD1 (5 bases). This CDR3 region has 14 residues. V was trimmed by 4 bases and J by 5 bases, leaving 14 bases between them. CDR1 and CDR2 from the germline V gene are MDHEN and SYDVKM. The CDR3 DNA reads as TGTGCCAGCAGTTCGGGGGTCTCAGGATATGGCTACACCTTC. It specifies CASSSGVSGYGYTF.

The rearrangement links TRBV18 to TRBJ1-5; maybe TRBD1 (6 bases). Germline V gives CDR1 KGHSH, CDR2 LQKENI. V shed 5 bases and J shed 5 bases, with 19 bases lying between them. This CDR3 comprises 16 residues. CDR3 protein: CASSGTGHPPDQPQHF. For the CDR3, the DNA is TGTGCCAGCTCAGGAACGGGACACCCTCCAGATCAGCCCCAGCATTTT.

The chain couples TRBV7-8 to TRBJ2-7, with a weak D call TRBD1 (5 bases). The CDR3 length is 16 residues. Trimming left V 0 bases short and J 2 bases short, with 14 bases between. Germline CDR1 reads SGHVS; CDR2 reads FQNEAQ. The CDR3 DNA follows: TGTGCCAGCAGCTTAGCAGGACCAGGGTTTCCCTACGAGCAGTACTTC. Protein sequence: CASSLAGPGFPYEQYF.